The 21 T cell receptor beta chains below come from one sample, sequenced in a study of blood T cell repertoires in COVID-19. Method: immunoSEQ multiplex PCR; TCRdb's copy keeps in-frame clones and lacks some. The data show tens of thousands of clones, over 75% seen once. The source material was peripheral blood. Every receptor here comes from an elderly man with active or convalescent COVID-19.

The chain combines TRBV5-4 with TRBJ2-3, with 8 bases identical to TRBD2. Germline CDR1 is SGHNT and CDR2 is YYREEE (reference sequence). The CDR3 totals 14 residues. The junction had 8 bases not matched to a gene; V was cut back by 6 bases and J by 5 bases. For the CDR3, the DNA is TGTGCCAGCACCGGCGGGGGGAGGGGAGATACGCAGTATTTT. Protein: CASTGGGRGDTQYF.

The chain couples TRBV24-1 to TRBJ2-2, with D possibly TRBD1 on 5 matching bases. Germline CDR1 is KGHDR and CDR2 is SFDVKD. The CDR3 spans 14 residues. Trimming stripped 4 bases from V and 7 bases from J, with 12 bases between. Here the CDR3 reads CATSESGFIGELFF. For the CDR3, the DNA is TGTGCCACCAGTGAATCAGGGTTTATCGGGGAGCTGTTTTTT.

The CDR3 region is CASSFDTNTGELFF. The CDR3 DNA is TGTGCCAGCAGCTTTGACACAAACACCGGGGAGCTGTTTTTT. The chain is built from TRBV7-9 and TRBJ2-2; unclear D gene. The CDR3 is made up of 14 amino acids. Trimming left V 3 bases short and J 2 bases short, with 7 bases between. The germline V gene encodes CDR1 SEHNR and CDR2 FQNEAQ (reference sequence). Full variable domain (outside the CDR3, taken from reference TRBV7-9 and TRBJ2-2): DTGVSQNPRHKITKRGQNVTFRCDPISEHNRLYWYRQTLGQGPEFLTYFQNEAQLEKSRLLSDRFSAERPKGSFSTLEIQRTEQGDSAMYLCASSFDTNTGELFFGEGSRLTVL.

V is TRBV5-1 and J is TRBJ2-3; TRBD2 might be the D (5 bases). The CDR3 contains 14 residues. Germline-derived CDR1 and CDR2 are SGHRS and YFSETQ. The ends were cut back, 4 bases at V and 7 bases at J, with 16 bases in the middle. CDR3 DNA sequence: TGCGCCAGCAGCCTCAGGACTTTTCGGAATACGCAGTATTTT. It specifies CASSLRTFRNTQYF.

The V gene is TRBV28, the J gene TRBJ1-2; no reliable D call. The CDR3 is 13 residues long. Looked up from germline, CDR1 is MDHEN and CDR2 is SYDVKM. Trimming took 3 bases from V and 7 from J, leaving 12 bases between them. This CDR3 is CASSFLPPGGYTF. CDR3 nucleotide sequence: TGTGCCAGCAGTTTTCTCCCCCCAGGTGGCTACACCTTC.

V gene TRBV19 combines with J gene TRBJ2-1; 12 bases map to TRBD2. The V gene end was trimmed by 1 base and the J gene end by 10 bases; junction bases not matched to a gene: 8. The CDR3 covers 16 residues. The germline gives CDR1 LNHDA, CDR2 SQIVND (reference sequence). This CDR3 reads CASSIVGTSGFGEQFF. CDR3 in DNA: TGTGCCAGTAGTATAGTAGGGACTAGCGGGTTTGGGGAGCAGTTCTTC.

V is TRBV9 and J is TRBJ2-4; 10 nucleotides match TRBD1. With 0 bases clipped from V and 6 bases from J, the junction kept 9 bases outside the gene matches. CDR3 length: 17 residues. The germline gives CDR1 SGDLS, CDR2 YYNGEE. This chain's CDR3 is CASSVAPTGGSVNIQYF. The DNA of the CDR3 is TGTGCCAGCAGCGTAGCCCCGACAGGGGGCTCGGTAAACATTCAGTACTTC.

The J gene is TRBJ1-4, the V gene TRBV28; the match to TRBD1 covers 8 bases. Trimming at V came to 5 bases and at J to 6 bases, leaving 5 bases not matched to a gene. Germline V CDR1 and CDR2: MDHEN, SYDVKM. This CDR3 is built from 14 residues. CDR3 nucleotide sequence: TGTGCCAGCAGTCTGACAGGGGTGGATGAAAAACTGTTTTTT. It encodes CASSLTGVDEKLFF. The full variable domain, completed using reference TRBV28 and TRBJ1-4, is DVKVTQSSRYLVKRTGEKVFLECVQDMDHENMFWYRQDPGLGLRLIYFSYDVKMKEKGDIPEGYSVSREKKERFSLILESASTNQTSMYLCASSLTGVDEKLFFGSGTQLSVL.

V usage is TRBV6-5 and J usage is TRBJ1-1; possible D gene TRBD1, 6 bases. The CDR3 totals 15 residues. Germline V gene sequence: CDR1 MNHEY, CDR2 SVGAGI. The ends were cut back, 0 bases at V and 5 bases at J, with 13 bases in the middle. CDR3 sequence (DNA): TGTGCCAGCAGTTACTCGGGGGCTTTGGGGACTGAAGCTTTCTTT. Amino acids: CASSYSGALGTEAFF.

V usage is TRBV10-2 and J usage is TRBJ2-1; the D gene is possibly TRBD1 (5 bases). The CDR3 is 12 amino acids. The V and J ends lost 6 bases and 7 bases respectively, with 10 bases between them. CDR1 is WSHSY, CDR2 SAAADI, per germline. The CDR3 coding sequence is TGCGCCAGCAGCTCTCAGGGAAATGAGCAGTTCTTC. Encoded protein: CASSSQGNEQFF.

V is TRBV11-2 and J is TRBJ1-6, with D maybe TRBD1 (5 bases). Trimming pared 0 bases from V and 0 bases from J, leaving 18 bases between. This CDR3 contains 20 residues. Per germline, CDR1 SGHAT and CDR2 FQNNGV. The CDR3 sequence is CASSLDGRSRASSYNSPLHF. The CDR3 coding sequence is TGTGCCAGCAGCTTAGACGGCCGGAGCAGGGCAAGCTCCTATAATTCACCCCTCCACTTT.

The genes are TRBV19 and TRBJ1-5, with D perhaps matching TRBD1 (5 bases). Per germline, CDR1 LNHDA and CDR2 SQIVND (reference sequence). CDR3 length: 15 residues. The germline V and J ends were trimmed by 3 bases and 8 bases, with 17 bases remaining between them. CDR3: CASSILQGPVEPQHF. As DNA, the CDR3 is TGTGCCAGTAGTATTCTTCAGGGCCCAGTGGAGCCCCAGCATTTT. The full variable domain, with the rest looked up from reference TRBV19 and TRBJ1-5, is DGGITQSPKYLFRKEGQNVTLSCEQNLNHDAMYWYRQDPGQGLRLIYYSQIVNDFQKGDIAEGYSVSREKKESFPLTVTSAQKNPTAFYLCASSILQGPVEPQHFGDGTRLSIL.

The chain links TRBV11-2 to TRBJ2-7, with 8 nucleotides matching TRBD1. The CDR3 spans 14 residues. Germline CDR1 is SGHAT and CDR2 is FQNNGV. Losses at the gene ends were 4 bases for V and 3 bases for J; bases not matched to a gene: 5. The CDR3 protein is CASSSGTGGYEQYF. Written as DNA, the CDR3 is TGTGCCAGCAGCTCCGGAACAGGGGGCTACGAGCAGTACTTC.

This chain joins TRBV19 and TRBJ1-4; TRBD1 might be the D (6 bases). Trimming removed 10 bases from V and 5 bases from J, with 17 bases in between. The CDR3 contains 14 residues. CDR1 LNHDA and CDR2 SQIVND come from the germline V gene (reference sequence). This CDR3 reads CATRPGQKNEKLFF. The DNA of the CDR3 is TGTGCCACGAGACCGGGACAAAAGAATGAAAAACTGTTTTTT.

CDR3 sequence (DNA): TGTGCCAGTAGACAGGCGACCACAGATACGCAGTATTTT. Translating it yields CASRQATTDTQYF. V gene TRBV19 combines with J gene TRBJ2-3; a weak D match, TRBD1 (5 bases). Trimming took off 6 bases at V and 2 bases at J, with 9 bases between the two ends. Germline CDR1 and CDR2: LNHDA and SQIVND (reference sequence). This CDR3 spans 13 amino acids.

This clone is medium-sized. The V call is TRBV25-1, the J call TRBJ1-2; 9 bases agree with TRBD1. CDR3 length equals 14 residues. Per germline, CDR1 MGHDK and CDR2 SYGVNS. V lost 1 base, J lost 11 bases, and 8 bases stayed unmatched. CDR3 region: CASSESGDRAEYTF. As DNA, the CDR3 is TGTGCCAGCAGTGAATCGGGGGACAGGGCCGAATACACCTTC.

This clone was counted only a few times. V and J are TRBV3-1 (or the pseudogene TRBV3-2) and TRBJ1-2; the match to TRBD1 covers 7 bases. The V gene end was trimmed by 4 bases and the J gene end by 4 bases; junction bases not matched to a gene: 3. Germline CDR1 and CDR2: LGHDT and YNNKEL (reference sequence). The length of the CDR3 is 13 residues. For the CDR3, the DNA is TGTGCCAGCAGCCCACAGGGGTCCTATGGCTACACCTTC. It translates to CASSPQGSYGYTF.

The genes are TRBV19 and TRBJ1-4; D gene ambiguous. Per germline, CDR1 LNHDA and CDR2 SQIVND (reference sequence). Trimming shortened V by 1 base and J by 4 bases, and 7 bases separated the two germline ends. The CDR3 runs to 14 residues. This CDR3 reads CASSIGGNNEKLFF. CDR3 in DNA: TGTGCCAGTAGTATAGGAGGGAATAATGAAAAACTGTTTTTT. Full variable domain (outside the CDR3, taken from reference TRBV19 and TRBJ1-4): DGGITQSPKYLFRKEGQNVTLSCEQNLNHDAMYWYRQDPGQGLRLIYYSQIVNDFQKGDIAEGYSVSREKKESFPLTVTSAQKNPTAFYLCASSIGGNNEKLFFGSGTQLSVL.

The V and J genes are TRBV5-1 and TRBJ2-5; D is ambiguous. CDR1 is SGHRS, CDR2 YFSETQ, per germline. Between the trimmed V and J ends, which lost 1 base and 5 bases, there was a span of 9 bases. CDR3 length equals 13 residues. The CDR3 coding sequence is TGCGCCAGCAGCTTGCAGGTTACGGAGACCCAGTACTTC. It yields the protein CASSLQVTETQYF.

This clone has only one observation. This sequence joins TRBV11-1 and TRBJ1-4, with D possibly TRBD1 on 6 matching bases. CDR1 and CDR2 from the germline V gene are SGHAT and FQDESV (reference sequence). Trimming pared 5 bases from V and 3 bases from J, leaving 13 bases between. CDR3 size: 15 residues. CDR3 nucleotides: TGTGCCAGCAGCCGGAGACAGGCAGCTAATGAAAAACTGTTTTTT. Protein sequence: CASSRRQAANEKLFF.

The chain uses TRBV10-1 and TRBJ2-5; TRBD2 aligns across 8 bases. Germline trimming cut 0 bases from V and 2 bases from J; bases unmatched to any gene: 8. The CDR3 has 17 amino acids. The V gene's germline CDR1 is WNHNN and CDR2 SYGVQD (reference sequence). The CDR3 coding sequence is TGCGCCAGCAGTGAGTCGTCCCCGGGGGGGCAGCAAGAGACCCAGTACTTC. Its protein product is CASSESSPGGQQETQYF.